The sequence of this T cell receptor (beta chain) was determined in a study of blood T cell repertoires in COVID-19. Repertoires were generated with immunoSEQ multiplex PCR, while TCRdb's copy carries only in-frame clones and drops some. The sample lists 150,000 to 180,000 clones, about 90% occurring once. CDR3 length: 15 residues. Trimming removed 4 bases from V and 0 bases from J, with 13 bases in between. Germline V gene data show CDR1 as SGHNT and CDR2 as YYREEE (reference sequence). V usage is TRBV5-4 and J usage is TRBJ1-1; D might be TRBD1 (5 bases). Sample: peripheral blood. This receptor was obtained from a man between 45 and 60 years old with acute or convalescent COVID-19. Written as DNA, the CDR3 is TGTGCCAGCAGCCAGCCGGCAGGGATGAACACTGAAGCTTTCTTT. This gives the protein CASSQPAGMNTEAFF.